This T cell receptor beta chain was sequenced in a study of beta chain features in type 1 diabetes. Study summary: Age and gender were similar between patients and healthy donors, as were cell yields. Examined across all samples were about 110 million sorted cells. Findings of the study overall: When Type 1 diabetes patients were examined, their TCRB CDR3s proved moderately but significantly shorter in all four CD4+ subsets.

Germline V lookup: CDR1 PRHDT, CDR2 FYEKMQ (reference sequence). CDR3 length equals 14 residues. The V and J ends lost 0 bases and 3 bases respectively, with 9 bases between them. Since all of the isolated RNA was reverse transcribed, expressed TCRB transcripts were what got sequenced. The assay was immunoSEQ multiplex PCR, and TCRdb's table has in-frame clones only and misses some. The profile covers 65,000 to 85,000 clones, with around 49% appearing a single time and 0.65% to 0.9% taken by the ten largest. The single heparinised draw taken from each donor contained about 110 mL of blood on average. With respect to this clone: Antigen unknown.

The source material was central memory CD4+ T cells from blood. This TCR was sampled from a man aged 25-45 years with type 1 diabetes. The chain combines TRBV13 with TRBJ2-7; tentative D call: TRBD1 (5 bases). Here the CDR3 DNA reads TGTGCCAGCAGCTTAGGCAGGGCGAACTACGAGCAGTACTTC. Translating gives CASSLGRANYEQYF.